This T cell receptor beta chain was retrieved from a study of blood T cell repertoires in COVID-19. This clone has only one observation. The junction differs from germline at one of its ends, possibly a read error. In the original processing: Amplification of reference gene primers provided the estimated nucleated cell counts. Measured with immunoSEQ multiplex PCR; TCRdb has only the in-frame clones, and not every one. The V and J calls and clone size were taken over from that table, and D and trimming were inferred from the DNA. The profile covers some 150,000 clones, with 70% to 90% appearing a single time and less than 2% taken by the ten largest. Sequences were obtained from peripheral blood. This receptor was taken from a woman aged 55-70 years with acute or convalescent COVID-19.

The CDR3 DNA sequence: TGCAGCGCTGAAACAGGGTCCAACAATGAGCAGTTCTTC. Protein sequence: CSAETGSNNEQFF. V is TRBV29-1 and J is TRBJ2-1; D might be TRBD1 (6 bases). Germline V lookup: CDR1 SQVTM, CDR2 ANQGSEA. This CDR3 has 13 residues.